This T cell receptor beta chain was recovered during a study of shared clonotypes between healthy human individuals. Profiled with immunoSEQ multiplex PCR; TCRdb holds only in-frame clones, not every one. The table records around 1.6 million clones, 95% to 99% of them present only once. With respect to this clone: Its target is unknown.

Trimming removed 4 bases from V and 7 bases from J, with 14 bases in between. This CDR3 is 14 amino acids long. Germline V lookup: CDR1 MDHEN, CDR2 SYDVKM. Overall study findings and caveats: Depth of sequencing was expected to influence donor clonotype sharing.

The chain links TRBV28 to TRBJ1-5; a possible D gene is TRBD1 (6 bases). The sequence was obtained from a man aged 25 to 40 in good health. Source material: naive CD4+ T cells sorted from blood. As for subset: CD45RA+ positively selected. CDR3 coding DNA: TGTGCCAGCAGTTGGCCGGGGGGCGGCCAGCCCCAGCATTTT. This codes for CASSWPGGGQPQHF.